The rows below give T cell receptor beta chains drawn from one sample of a study of blood T cell repertoires in COVID-19. Only in-frame clones appear in the TCRdb table, and some are missing; sequencing was by immunoSEQ multiplex PCR. Of under 450,000 clones in the sample, over 75% were seen once. Sequenced input: peripheral blood. The receptor set was obtained from a woman aged 40 to 55 with COVID-19, enrolled during active disease. Both conserved end residues are part of each CDR3. The D gene is left open where the match is weak. The size of a clone is reported for some rows only, either as once, few or many, or as a class for expanded clones.

clone_size d_call j_call v_call cdr3_nt cdr3_aa
- - TRBJ2-3 TRBV18 TGTGCCAGCTCACCGAACCGGGTAGATACGCAGTATTTT CASSPNRVDTQYF
once - TRBJ2-7 TRBV27 TGTGCCAGCAGTTCTCGGACTGGCTCCTACGAGCAGTACTTC CASSSRTGSYEQYF
- - TRBJ2-7 TRBV28 TGTGCCAGCAGACTTAGCGGAACATCCTCCTACGAGCAGTACTTC CASRLSGTSSYEQYF
- - TRBJ1-2 TRBV28 TGTGCCACCCCATACCAGGGAACAGGGGGCTACACCTTC CATPYQGTGGYTF
few TRBD1 TRBJ1-2 TRBV14 TGTGCCAGCAGCCGCCGGACAGGCGGAGGCTACACCTTC CASSRRTGGGYTF
once TRBD1 TRBJ1-2 TRBV6-2/TRBV6-3 TGTGCCAGCAGTAACCCCGGGACAGGCCCGCAGGGCTACACCTTC CASSNPGTGPQGYTF
- TRBD1 TRBJ1-6 TRBV4-1 TGCGCCAGCAGAGAGCCGGGACAGGGATCGAATTCACCCCTCCACTTT CASREPGQGSNSPLHF
- - TRBJ1-1 TRBV20-1 TGCAGTGCTACCTTCCTTAAAGCTTTCTTT CSATFLKAFF
- TRBD2 TRBJ2-1 TRBV6-1 TGTGCCAGTAGGCTAGCGGCCCTCATGCATGAGCAGTTCTTC CASRLAALMHEQFF
- TRBD1 TRBJ1-2 TRBV6-4 TGTGCCAGCAGTGACTCCGTCGGCAGGACAGGAGATGGCTACACCTTC CASSDSVGRTGDGYTF
- - TRBJ1-1 TRBV11-3 TGTGCCAGCAGCTTAGGAGCGAACACTGAAGCTTTCTTT CASSLGANTEAFF
- - TRBJ1-1 TRBV7-9 TGTGCCAGCAGCTTGCCAAGGGTCACGACGGGAGAAGCTTTCTTT CASSLPRVTTGEAFF
- - TRBJ1-2 TRBV24-1 TGTGCCACCAGTGACCCCCTCTATGGCTACACCTTC CATSDPLYGYTF
- TRBD2 TRBJ2-5 TRBV6-6 TGTGCCAGCAGTTACGGGGGTAGCGGGACCCAAGAGACCCAGTACTTC CASSYGGSGTQETQYF
once TRBD1 TRBJ1-6 TRBV30 TGTGCCTGGACATTAACCGGGACAGGGGATTCACCCCTCCACTTT CAWTLTGTGDSPLHF
- TRBD2 TRBJ2-2 TRBV7-2 TGTGCCAGCAGCTTAAGGGGACTAGCGGGAGATTTGAACACCGGGGAGCTGTTTTTT CASSLRGLAGDLNTGELFF
once - TRBJ1-1 TRBV11-2 TGTGCCAGCAGCATACAGGCTATGAACACTGAAGCTTTCTTT CASSIQAMNTEAFF
- - TRBJ2-1 TRBV9 TGTGCCAGCAGCGTAGACAGGGTTTGGGGTGAGCAGTTCTTC CASSVDRVWGEQFF
- TRBD1 TRBJ1-4 TRBV9 TGTGCCAGCAGCGCCGGACAGGGGGAAAAACTGTTTTTT CASSAGQGEKLFF
- TRBD1 TRBJ1-1 TRBV27 TGTGCCAGCAGGGCGTACAGGGGAGGTGAAGCTTTCTTT CASRAYRGGEAFF
- TRBD1 TRBJ1-2 TRBV6-5 TGTGCCAGCAGTTACGGTCGACAGGGTATCGGCTACACCTTC CASSYGRQGIGYTF
- TRBD1 TRBJ1-4 TRBV7-2 TGTGCCAGCAGCTTAAGACGGGACAGGGCGGCAACTAATGAAAAACTGTTTTTT CASSLRRDRAATNEKLFF
- TRBD1 TRBJ1-5 TRBV7-8 TGTGCCAGCAGCTTAGCGCTGGTGGGGACAGGGGATCAGCCCCAGCATTTT CASSLALVGTGDQPQHF